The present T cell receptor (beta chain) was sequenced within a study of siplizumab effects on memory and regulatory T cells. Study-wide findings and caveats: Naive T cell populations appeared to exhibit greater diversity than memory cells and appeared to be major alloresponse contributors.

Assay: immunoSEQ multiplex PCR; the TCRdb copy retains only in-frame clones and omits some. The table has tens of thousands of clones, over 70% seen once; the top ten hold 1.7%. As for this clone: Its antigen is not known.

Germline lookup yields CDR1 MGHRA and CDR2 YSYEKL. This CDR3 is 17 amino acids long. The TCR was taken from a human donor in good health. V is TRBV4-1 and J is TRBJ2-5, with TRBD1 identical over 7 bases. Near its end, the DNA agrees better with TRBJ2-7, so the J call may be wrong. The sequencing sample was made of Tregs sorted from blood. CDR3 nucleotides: TGCGCCAGCAGCCAAGATCTCGCCAGGGGGTACTCCTACGAGCAGTACTTC. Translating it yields CASSQDLARGYSYEQYF.